The 18 T cell receptor beta chains in this list originate from one sample, sequenced in a study of tumor-infiltrating lymphocytes in primary liver carcinoma (dated by TCRdb to 2017 to 2019). TCRdb lists the instrument as Illumina HiSeq 2500. A constant-region primer and ProtoScript II reverse transcriptase were used to reverse-transcribe TCRbeta-specific cDNA from approximately 500 ng total RNA. TCRbeta libraries were built with three nested multiplex PCR rounds, a slightly modified ARM-PCR procedure. Multiplex TRBV1-TRBV30 forward primers and a Cbeta reverse primer were used in the first two PCR rounds, each of which was run for about 10 cycles. Starting from the raw public reads, TCRdb applied fastp trimming at Q25, assembled clones with MiXCR and retained in-frame beta chains. Every CDR3 protein is listed once, alongside the most common genes and DNA of its rows. Counted in this sample were 75,000 to 80,000 distinct CDR3 sequences; 69% of them appeared once. The ten largest clones capture more than 25% of the sample.

Without any cell sorting, total RNA and DNA were extracted together from 20-30 mg of bulk tissue using the AllPrep DNA/RNA mini kit. Specimen: tumor-adjacent normal liver tissue. Every receptor here comes from a middle-aged man with primary liver carcinoma and hepatitis B virus infection.

This sequence joins TRBV11-2 and TRBJ1-1; D unclear. CDR1 SGHAT and CDR2 FQNNGV come from the germline V gene. The CDR3 extends over 12 amino acids. V lost 2 bases and J 12 bases, leaving 13 bases between the germline ends. The CDR3 spells CASSLIHGVSFF. For the CDR3, the DNA is TGTGCCAGCAGCTTAATCCACGGCGTCTCTTTCTTT.

This sequence joins TRBV29-1 and TRBJ2-1, with D possibly TRBD2 on 6 matching bases. The length of the CDR3 is 11 residues. In germline, CDR1 is SQVTM, CDR2 ANQGSEA. The CDR3 spells CDVGSRDEQFF. The CDR3 DNA reads as TGCGACGTCGGGAGTCGGGATGAGCAGTTCTTC.

V is TRBV7-9 and J is TRBJ2-1; D call uncertain. CDR1 is SEHNR, CDR2 FQNEAQ, per germline (reference sequence). CDR3 length: 14 amino acids. With 5 bases removed from V and 7 bases from J, the gap between germline ends came to 15 bases. The CDR3: CASSPMSSSNEQFF. The CDR3 region has the DNA TGTGCCAGCAGCCCCATGTCGAGTTCGAATGAGCAGTTCTTC.

The chain carries TRBV4-3 and TRBJ2-7; 7 bases are a match to TRBD2. The V segment lost 4 bases and the J segment 7 bases; nucleotides outside the gene matches: 13. Germline V gene lookup returns CDR1 LGHNA and CDR2 YSLEER. The CDR3 consists of 15 residues. CDR3 sequence reads: CASSRELVGGHEQYF. The CDR3 coding sequence is TGCGCCAGCAGCCGGGAGCTAGTGGGAGGGCATGAGCAGTACTTC.

This clonotype was detected only once. This chain connects TRBV6-5 to TRBJ2-5; D is undetermined. CDR3 length: 11 amino acids. V dropped 4 bases and J dropped 7 bases, with 7 bases sitting between them. CDR1 and CDR2 (germline): MNHEY, SVGAGI. CDR3 protein: CASSFGVTQYF. In nucleotides, the CDR3 is TGTGCCAGCAGTTTTGGTGTGACCCAGTACTTC.

This clonotype has just a few counts. V and J are TRBV7-8 and TRBJ2-3; D might be TRBD2 (5 bases). The CDR3 length is 20 residues. CDR1 is SGHVS and CDR2 is FQNEAQ in the germline V gene. Between the trimmed V and J ends, which lost 2 bases and 7 bases, there was a span of 31 bases. This CDR3 is CASSLWVGSGMALKINTQYF. The CDR3 bases are TGTGCCAGCAGCTTATGGGTTGGATCCGGGATGGCCCTAAAGATAAATACGCAGTATTTT.

Note on this clonotype: The junction departs from the called germline gene at one end, perhaps through a read error. The chain carries TRBV6-1 and TRBJ2-7, with D maybe TRBD2 (5 bases). Germline CDR1 reads MNHNS; CDR2 reads SASEGT. The CDR3 covers 14 residues. The CDR3 spells CVSSSWRTSYEQYF. The CDR3 nucleotides are TGTGTCAGCAGTAGCTGGAGAACTAGTTACGAGCAGTACTTC.

This clonotype occurred a few times. The rearrangement links TRBV2 to TRBJ2-1; TRBD2 might be the D (6 bases). V lost 4 bases, J lost 9 bases, and 19 bases lay in between. This CDR3 spans 15 amino acids. Germline assignment: CDR1 SNHLY and CDR2 FYNNEI. The CDR3 DNA sequence: TGTGCCAGCAGTGGGCCGGACTATGGGGTGGCTGAGCAGTTCTTC. It specifies CASSGPDYGVAEQFF.

This clonotype has only one observation. The V gene is TRBV25-1, the J gene TRBJ2-1, with TRBD2 identical over 12 bases. Germline loops: CDR1 MGHDK, CDR2 SYGVNS. CDR3 length equals 19 residues. Trimming at V came to 3 bases and at J to 0 bases, leaving 9 bases not matched to a gene. This CDR3 is CASSDTSGRTGGSYNEQFF. CDR3 bases: TGTGCCAGCAGTGATACTAGCGGGAGGACGGGGGGCTCCTACAATGAGCAGTTCTTC. The full variable domain, in which reference TRBV25-1 and TRBJ2-1 provide the parts outside the CDR3, is EADIYQTPRYLVIGTGKKITLECSQTMGHDKMYWYQQDPGMELHLIHYSYGVNSTEKGDLSSESTVSRIRTEHFPLTLESARPSHTSQYLCASSDTSGRTGGSYNEQFFGPGTRLTVL.

The J gene is TRBJ1-5, the V gene TRBV28; D is undetermined. The germline CDR1 and CDR2 sequences are MDHEN and SYDVKM. The CDR3 covers 18 residues. Trimming removed 6 bases from V and 1 base from J, with 22 bases in between. Here the CDR3 reads CASSLPRHGERSNQPQHF. The CDR3 nucleotides are TGTGCCAGCAGCTTACCACGACATGGGGAGCGCAGCAATCAGCCCCAGCATTTT.

A word on this clonotype: A read error may produce the germline difference seen at one junction end. The CDR3 DNA sequence: TGTGCCAGCAGTCAAGATAGTGTGACAGGGGTTTACACTGAAGCTTTCTTT. Translation: CASSQDSVTGVYTEAFF. V gene TRBV4-2 combines with J gene TRBJ1-1; TRBD1 matches 8 bases. Per the germline V gene, CDR1 is LGHNA and CDR2 is YNFKEQ. CDR3 size: 17 residues.

For this clonotype: A much larger clone lies one base from this, so it may be a read error. The chain recombines TRBV7-9 with TRBJ1-3; D remains ambiguous. The V end was cut by 8 bases, the J end by 8 bases, with 13 bases between. CDR1 and CDR2 from the germline V gene are SEHNR and FQNEAQ (reference sequence). This CDR3 is 12 amino acids long. The DNA for the CDR3 is TGTGCCAGCGGCCCGGGCGGGGACACCATATATTTT. Translated, it gives CASGPGGDTIYF.

A single count supports this clonotype. The CDR3 ends on some other residue instead of the conserved phenylalanine or tryptophan, so this is likely a read error. This sequence joins TRBV11-2 and TRBJ2-1, with D perhaps matching TRBD2 (6 bases). The CDR3 loop spans 15 amino acids. The germline CDR1 and CDR2 sequences are SGHAT and FQNNGV. The DNA for the CDR3 is TGTACCAGCAGCTTCAGCGGGCCACTCGACAATGAGCAGTTCTCC. Translated: CTSSFSGPLDNEQFS.

Comments on this clonotype: This clone may be a read error of a much larger clone one base away. The chain couples TRBV30 to TRBJ1-5; a possible D gene is TRBD1 (5 bases). The germline gives CDR1 GTSNPN, CDR2 SVGIG (reference sequence). The CDR3 contains 13 residues. CDR3 DNA: TGTGCCTGGAGTGGGGACGGGAATCGGCCCCAGCATTTT. Amino acid sequence: CAWSGDGNRPQHF.

The chain links TRBV12-3 or TRBV12-4 to TRBJ2-1, with 7 positions matching TRBD2. The CDR3 has 17 residues. The ends lost 7 bases at V and 6 bases at J; junction bases unmatched: 18. This CDR3 is CASINPGLPGGVNEQFF. For the CDR3, the DNA is TGTGCCAGCATCAATCCCGGACTACCGGGAGGAGTCAATGAGCAGTTCTTC.

This chain joins TRBV5-6 and TRBJ2-1, with D maybe TRBD1 (5 bases). This CDR3 contains 16 residues. Germline CDR1 reads SGHDT; CDR2 reads YYEEEE. The V end lost 0 bases, the J end lost 9 bases, and 19 bases lay between the germline ends. The CDR3 DNA sequence: TGTGCCAGCAGCTTGGGGGGTATAAGCTGGGGCATTGAGCAGTTCTTC. This codes for CASSLGGISWGIEQFF.

The chain carries TRBV29-1 and TRBJ2-5; D gene ambiguous. CDR1 and CDR2 (germline): SQVTM, ANQGSEA. Trimming removed 2 bases at V and 5 bases at J, with 18 bases between. CDR3 size: 15 residues. The CDR3, as DNA: TGCAGCGTTGAATCCGCGGTGAGTAGATCGGAGACCCAGTACTTC. Its translation is CSVESAVSRSETQYF. Drawing the rest from reference TRBV29-1 and TRBJ2-5, the complete variable domain is SAVISQKPSRDICQRGTSLTIQCQVDSQVTMMFWYRQQPGQSLTLIATANQGSEATYESGFVIDKFPISRPNLTFSTLTVSNMSPEDSSIYLCSVESAVSRSETQYFGPGTRLLVL.

This chain uses TRBV29-1 with TRBJ1-2, with D uncertain. Trimming shortened V by 8 bases and J by 4 bases, and 17 bases separated the two germline ends. This CDR3 has 13 residues. The germline CDR1 and CDR2 sequences are SQVTM and ANQGSEA. Written as DNA, the CDR3 is TGCAGCATCCGATCAGTGGGCGCCTATGGCTACACCTTC. As protein: CSIRSVGAYGYTF.